This entry lists 22 T cell receptor beta chains sequenced from one sample in a study of control samples from healthy donors and cancer patients. The table came from immunoSEQ multiplex PCR; TCRdb's copy has only in-frame clones and leaves some out. Among 65,000 to 95,000 clones, more than 70% were seen once, and the ten largest hold around 18%. The material sequenced was blood. All receptors derive from a man aged 50-60 years in good health.

The V and J genes are TRBV27 and TRBJ2-1; possible D gene TRBD2, 7 bases. Germline V gene sequence: CDR1 MNHEY, CDR2 SMNVEV (reference sequence). V was pared by 2 bases and J by 1 base, with 9 bases between. The CDR3 has 15 amino acids. The CDR3 coding sequence is TGTGCCAGCAGTTTAGGGGGGGCGTCCTACAATGAGCAGTTCTTC. Its protein product is CASSLGGASYNEQFF.

This clone has only one observation. The chain carries TRBV4-3 and TRBJ2-5; TRBD2 matches at 10 bases. V shed 0 bases and J 5 bases; nucleotides not matched to a gene: 6. The germline CDR1 and CDR2 sequences are LGHNA and YSLEER. The CDR3 sequence is 16 residues long. CDR3 region: CASSQDPAGGPETQYF. The CDR3 DNA sequence: TGCGCCAGCAGCCAAGATCCAGCGGGAGGGCCTGAGACCCAGTACTTC.

The rearrangement uses TRBV27 and TRBJ1-2; TRBD1 aligns across 12 bases. With 3 bases clipped from V and 7 bases from J, the junction kept 6 bases outside the gene matches. The CDR3 spans 15 residues. CDR1 is MNHEY and CDR2 is SMNVEV in the germline V gene (reference sequence). Here the CDR3 reads CASSLEGQGALGYTF. The CDR3 nucleotides are TGTGCCAGCAGTTTGGAGGGACAGGGGGCTCTTGGCTACACCTTC.

The chain links TRBV6-5 to TRBJ1-1; D is unclear. Per germline, CDR1 MNHEY and CDR2 SVGAGI. With 4 bases removed from V and 2 bases from J, the gap between germline ends came to 11 bases. This CDR3 has 14 amino acids. The CDR3 loop reads CASSSRTGNTEAFF. CDR3 bases: TGTGCCAGCAGTTCGAGGACGGGAAACACTGAAGCTTTCTTT.

This clone was observed a single time. The gene calls are TRBV19 and TRBJ1-5, with D unresolved. The germline gives CDR1 LNHDA, CDR2 SQIVND (reference sequence). Trimming removed 3 bases at V and 3 bases at J, with 18 bases between. The CDR3 is made up of 17 amino acids. This CDR3 is CASSIPHTFSYNQPQHF. In nucleotides, the CDR3 is TGTGCCAGTAGTATCCCTCACACCTTTTCGTACAATCAGCCCCAGCATTTT. The full variable domain, with the rest looked up from reference TRBV19 and TRBJ1-5, is DGGITQSPKYLFRKEGQNVTLSCEQNLNHDAMYWYRQDPGQGLRLIYYSQIVNDFQKGDIAEGYSVSREKKESFPLTVTSAQKNPTAFYLCASSIPHTFSYNQPQHFGDGTRLSIL.

The CDR3 loop reads CASSPDRASYNSPLHF. As DNA, the CDR3 is TGTGCCAGCAGCCCCGACAGGGCCTCCTATAATTCACCCCTCCACTTT. V is TRBV7-2 and J is TRBJ1-6; 7 nucleotides align to TRBD1. The J segment lost 0 bases and the V segment lost 5 bases, leaving 4 bases of the junction unmatched. The CDR3 loop spans 16 amino acids. Germline loops: CDR1 SGHTA, CDR2 FQGNSA.

The chain joins TRBV5-5 to TRBJ2-5; 10 bases agree with TRBD1. Germline trimming cut 1 base from V and 3 bases from J; bases unmatched to any gene: 3. This CDR3 has 15 amino acids. CDR1 is SGHKS, CDR2 YYEKEE, per germline (reference sequence). CDR3 region: CASSLRGQGKETQYF. The CDR3 nucleotides are TGTGCCAGCAGCTTGAGGGGACAGGGGAAAGAGACCCAGTACTTC.

DNA of the CDR3: TGTGCCAGCAGCCAAGGAAGTGGACGAGAGGGGACCCAGTACTTC. Encoded protein: CASSQGSGREGTQYF. The chain employs TRBV3-1 (or the pseudogene TRBV3-2) and TRBJ2-5; weak D call: TRBD2 (5 bases). Per germline, CDR1 LGHDT and CDR2 YNNKEL (reference sequence). The CDR3 contains 15 residues. The ends were cut back, 1 base at V and 7 bases at J, with 16 bases in the middle.

The chain couples TRBV24-1 to TRBJ1-1; 9 bases fit TRBD1. In germline, CDR1 is KGHDR, CDR2 SFDVKD. This CDR3 is 15 amino acids long. The J segment lost 5 bases and the V segment lost 4 bases, leaving 7 bases of the junction unmatched. The CDR3 is CATSDDTGGRTEAFF. CDR3 bases: TGTGCCACCAGTGACGATACAGGGGGCCGGACTGAAGCTTTCTTT.

V usage is TRBV6-6 and J usage is TRBJ1-1, with TRBD1 matching 7 bases. This CDR3 comprises 14 residues. Germline V gene data show CDR1 as MNHNY and CDR2 as SVGAGI (reference sequence). V shed 6 bases, J shed 3 bases, and the junction held 7 bases outside the gene matches. CDR3 residues: CASRSGTAHTEAFF. In DNA form, the CDR3 reads TGTGCCAGCAGGTCAGGGACAGCGCACACTGAAGCTTTCTTT.

This clone was detected once. V and J are TRBV7-5 and TRBJ2-3. TRBV7-5 is classified as a pseudogene. The CDR3 is made up of 13 amino acids. The CDR3 spells CARSSPDPDTQYF. In DNA, the CDR3 is TGTGCCAGAAGCTCCCCCGACCCAGATACGCAGTATTTT.

The chain employs TRBV7-8 and TRBJ1-1; the D is unclear. This CDR3 has 12 residues. Deletions cut 5 bases from V and 1 base from J, with 5 bases between. The germline V gene encodes CDR1 SGHVS and CDR2 FQNEAQ. Written as DNA, the CDR3 is TGTGCCAGCAGCGCAGGGAACACTGAAGCTTTCTTT. Translated, it gives CASSAGNTEAFF.

J is TRBJ1-1 and V is TRBV6-6, with 12 bases matching TRBD1. The length of the CDR3 is 15 residues. V was pared by 6 bases and J by 11 bases, with 13 bases of the junction left unmatched. Germline V gene data show CDR1 as MNHNY and CDR2 as SVGAGI (reference sequence). The CDR3 sequence: CASSGAGTGGVGAFF. DNA of the CDR3: TGTGCCAGCAGCGGGGCCGGGACAGGGGGCGTGGGCGCTTTCTTT.

This rearrangement joins TRBV18 to TRBJ1-5; no clear D gene. Trimming stripped 4 bases from V and 2 bases from J, with 3 bases between. The CDR3 has 12 amino acids. The germline CDR1 and CDR2 sequences are KGHSH and LQKENI. The CDR3 sequence: CASSRGNQPQHF. For the CDR3, the DNA is TGTGCCAGCTCACGGGGCAATCAGCCCCAGCATTTT.

The chain has TRBV20-1 and TRBJ2-5; D may be TRBD2 (6 bases). This CDR3 comprises 11 residues. V was shortened by 6 bases and J by 9 bases, with 14 bases between the two germline ends. The germline gives CDR1 DFQATT, CDR2 SNEGSKA (reference sequence). CDR3 DNA sequence: TGCAGTGCCTTAACTACGGGGGCCCAGTACTTC. It encodes CSALTTGAQYF.

The chain's CDR3 is CASSFRPGADGYTF. DNA for the CDR3: TGTGCCAGCAGTTTCCGGCCAGGGGCTGATGGCTACACCTTC. The rearrangement joins TRBV27 to TRBJ1-2; D is perhaps TRBD1 (6 bases). The CDR3 covers 14 residues. Trimming removed 3 bases from V and 6 bases from J, with 14 bases in between. Germline CDR1 is MNHEY and CDR2 is SMNVEV (reference sequence).

The V call is TRBV7-6, the J call TRBJ2-1, with 8 bases aligning to TRBD2. This CDR3 spans 15 amino acids. The germline V gene encodes CDR1 SGHVS and CDR2 FNYEAQ. V was clipped by 1 base and J by 5 bases; unmatched bases: 4. CDR3 DNA sequence: TGTGCCAGCAGCTTAGAGCGGGGGACCCACAATGAGCAGTTCTTC. It specifies CASSLERGTHNEQFF.

CDR3 region: CASSQDLTPFSSYEQYV. The CDR3, as DNA: TGTGCCAGCAGCCAAGATCTGACGCCCTTTAGCTCCTACGAGCAGTACGTC. The chain employs TRBV4-2 and TRBJ2-7; D is ambiguous. Germline-derived CDR1 and CDR2 are LGHNA and YNFKEQ. Deletions cut 0 bases from V and 0 bases from J, with 15 bases between. CDR3 length: 17 residues.

This chain uses TRBV19 with TRBJ2-5; 15 bases fit TRBD2. J gave up 5 bases and V 4 bases, and 5 bases lay outside the gene matches. Looked up from germline, CDR1 is LNHDA and CDR2 is SQIVND (reference sequence). This CDR3 comprises 16 residues. CDR3 in DNA: TGTGCCAGTAGTACCCGGACTAGCGGGAGGGGGGAGACCCAGTACTTC. This encodes CASSTRTSGRGETQYF.

J is TRBJ2-3 and V is TRBV24-1, with 16 bases that match TRBD2. This CDR3 contains 18 residues. The germline V gene has CDR1 KGHDR and CDR2 SFDVKD. With V trimmed by 0 bases and J by 5 bases, 4 bases remained unmatched. CDR3 sequence: CATSDLGTSGGAGDTQYF. CDR3 in DNA: TGTGCCACCAGTGATTTGGGGACTAGCGGGGGGGCCGGAGATACGCAGTATTTT.

The chain links TRBV11-2 to TRBJ1-1; no clear D. Trimming took 6 bases from V and 1 from J, leaving 9 bases between them. Germline V lookup: CDR1 SGHAT, CDR2 FQNNGV. This CDR3 is 13 amino acids long. CDR3 in amino acids: CASRDQQNTEAFF. The CDR3 DNA follows: TGTGCCAGCAGAGATCAACAGAACACTGAAGCTTTCTTT.

The chain employs TRBV28 and TRBJ1-5; D is uncertain. Germline CDR1 and CDR2: MDHEN and SYDVKM. This CDR3 is built from 14 residues. V lost 7 bases and J 4 bases, leaving 14 bases between the germline ends. The DNA of the CDR3 is TGTGCCAGCATGGTGCAGGCCTATAATCAGCCCCAGCATTTT. Its translation is CASMVQAYNQPQHF.